The TCR beta chain under discussion was sequenced for a study of graft-versus-host responses after intestinal transplantation (dated by TCRdb to 2020 to 2022). Regarding the research as a whole: Multivisceral, liver-intestinal, or isolated intestinal transplants were received by the recipients. Every recipient was given anti-thymocyte globulin induction, followed by 2 to 4 years of maintenance tacrolimus and steroids. Bulk TCR-beta CDR3 sequencing was used to track graft-versus-host and host-versus-graft alloreactive T cell clones in the graft, circulation and bone marrow after intestinal transplantation. Alloreactive clones were identified by sequencing pre-transplant mixed lymphocyte reaction products and comparing these products with unstimulated pre-transplant donor and recipient T cells. The cohort enrolled around 25 intestinal transplant recipients including one retransplant, and a few patients lacking pretransplant specimens were excluded. Donor T cell macrochimerism was defined as a peak of at least 4% donor T cells among recipient peripheral blood mononuclear cells. Samples from a few later patients were sequenced in-house on an Illumina MiSeq with MiXCR processing rather than by the commercial service.

This clone was seen more than once but under ten times. There is no known antigen for this receptor. No base qualities exist here, and no much larger clone lies one base off it. Study-wide conclusions, independent of this receptor: Conclusions were limited by the relatively low number and heterogeneity of intestinal transplant patients. GvH clones turned up in recipient bone marrow, with some appearing earlier in ileal mucosa or blood, a pattern consistent with an intestinal mucosal origin. In patients with donor T cell macrochimerism, the allografts had high GvH to HvG T cell clonal ratios. Peak levels of circulating GvH clones were associated with declines in HvG clones early after transplant.

The sample's time point, from its label and the paper: cells obtained before transplantation from donor or recipient. CD3+CD4+ and CD3+CD8+ populations were FACS-sorted from unstimulated pre-transplant donor and recipient cells taken from spleen or lymph nodes. Libraries were constructed by the immunoSEQ multiplex PCR assay. In most patients, genomic DNA was isolated using the Qiagen DNeasy Blood and Tissue Kit and sent frozen to Adaptive Biotechnologies for TCR sequencing. High-throughput TCR-beta CDR3 sequencing of genomic DNA from most patients was performed by Adaptive Biotechnologies. As for the authors' bioinformatics: Adaptive's ImmunoSEQ software was the source of the TCR sequencing data for 18 patients, while three other patients were processed with MiXCR and VDJtools. To correct CD4 versus CD8 sorting errors, sequences present in both subsets at a frequency ratio below 5:1 were removed. CDR3 nucleotide sequences shared between donor and recipient were removed because their origin could not be assigned. Alloreactive clones required at least 2-fold expansion over unstimulated cells and minimum CFSE-low frequency of 0.002% (template counts) or 0.001% (read counts). Clones detected in sequenced pre-transplant spleen, lymph node, or MLR CFSE-low populations of the donor or recipient were defined as mappable. The cumulative frequency of alloreactive clones was calculated as a percentage of all sequences, weighted by copy number. TCRdb limited this immuneACCESS table to in-frame rearrangements with V and J called. A share of clones is missing; checked studies link under half to unresolved V genes, and the rest is unexplained. D and trimming come from the DNA, and the V and J calls and clone size come from that table. The sample table contains more than 85,000 clones; only one count was recorded for around 93% of them. The ten largest clones capture roughly 0.5% of the sample.

Per the germline V gene (reference sequence), SEHNR is the CDR1 and FQNEAQ is the CDR2. After removal of 3 bases from V and 5 bases from J, the junction retains 10 bases not matched to a gene. The cysteine opens and the phenylalanine closes a CDR3 of 15 amino acids. CDR3 DNA is the only sequence kept; it has 45 bases, read in frame from the first base. The sequencing used unstimulated CD8+ T cells sorted from spleen or lymph node cells, collected before intestinal transplant. This TCR came from a human donor who received an intestinal transplant. This chain is built from TRBV7-9 and TRBJ2-7; 7 bases in the junction line up with TRBD1. At the DNA level, the sequence is TGTGCCAGCAGCTTCTACCGGGACAGTCTAAACGAGCAGTACTTC. Its protein is CASSFYRDSLNEQYF.